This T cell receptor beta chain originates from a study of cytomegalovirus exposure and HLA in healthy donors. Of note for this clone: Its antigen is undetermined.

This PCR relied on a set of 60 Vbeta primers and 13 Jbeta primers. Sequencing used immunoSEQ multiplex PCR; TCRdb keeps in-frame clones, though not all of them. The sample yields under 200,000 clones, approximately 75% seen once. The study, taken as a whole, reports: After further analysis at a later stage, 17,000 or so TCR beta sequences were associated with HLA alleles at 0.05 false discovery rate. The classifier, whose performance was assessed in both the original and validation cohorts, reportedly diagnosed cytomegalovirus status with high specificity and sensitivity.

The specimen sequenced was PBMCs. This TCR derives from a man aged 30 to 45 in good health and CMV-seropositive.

The DNA for the CDR3 is TGTGCCAGCTCACCGGGTACGGGAACTGAAGCTTTCTTT. Encoded protein: CASSPGTGTEAFF. V is TRBV18 and J is TRBJ1-1; unclear D gene. V shed 3 bases and J shed 5 bases, with 10 bases lying between them. CDR1 and CDR2 (germline): KGHSH, LQKENI. CDR3 length: 13 residues.